These 20 T cell receptor beta chains were sequenced from one sample in a study of cytomegalovirus exposure and HLA in healthy donors. Primers included in the PCR were 60 Vbeta and 13 Jbeta primers. TCRdb's copy holds only in-frame clones and misses some; the assay was immunoSEQ multiplex PCR. The repertoire consists of some 140,000 clones, with about three quarters occurring once and the leading ten covering roughly 1.3%. Material for sequencing was PBMCs. These receptors all stem from a male donor in good health and CMV-seropositive.

The chain couples TRBV27 to TRBJ1-6; TRBD1 matches 8 bases. This CDR3 has 14 amino acids. The germline gives CDR1 MNHEY, CDR2 SMNVEV (reference sequence). Unmatched junction bases numbered 7, after V lost 6 bases and J lost 9 bases. The CDR3 protein is CASSPTGAVSPLHF. The DNA of the CDR3 is TGTGCCAGCAGCCCGACAGGGGCGGTTTCACCCCTCCACTTT.

The V call is TRBV11-3, the J call TRBJ2-2; 9 bases are shared with TRBD2. Germline loops: CDR1 SGHNT, CDR2 YENEEA. The CDR3 runs to 14 residues. Trimming cost V 6 bases and J 4 bases; bases outside gene matches: 3. The CDR3 is CASSRGGATGELFF. The CDR3, as DNA: TGTGCCAGCAGTCGCGGGGGGGCCACCGGGGAGCTGTTTTTT.

The chain joins TRBV6-5 to TRBJ1-6; possibly TRBD1 for D (6 bases). CDR1 and CDR2 from the germline V gene are MNHEY and SVGAGI. The CDR3 consists of 15 residues. Trimming removed 5 bases from V and 7 bases from J, with 15 bases in between. CDR3: CASSHTGSGNSPLHF. The CDR3 coding sequence is TGTGCCAGCAGTCACACAGGGTCGGGGAATTCACCCCTCCACTTT.

This chain links TRBV7-2 with TRBJ2-7, with 9 positions matching TRBD2. This CDR3 spans 15 amino acids. The germline gives CDR1 SGHTA, CDR2 FQGNSA. V shed 5 bases and J 6 bases; nucleotides not matched to a gene: 11. The CDR3 DNA is TGTGCCAGCAGCCTGACTAGCGGATGGGCTAGCGAGCAGTACTTC. This gives the protein CASSLTSGWASEQYF.

V gene TRBV27 combines with J gene TRBJ2-7, with TRBD1 as a possible D gene (6 bases). The CDR3 loop spans 15 amino acids. The V gene lost 2 bases and the J gene lost 3 bases, with 14 bases spanning the gap. Germline assignment: CDR1 MNHEY and CDR2 SMNVEV (reference sequence). CDR3 coding DNA: TGTGCCAGCAGTTTAATTTGGGGGCCCCTCTACGAGCAGTACTTC. Translating gives CASSLIWGPLYEQYF.

The chain carries TRBV5-4 and TRBJ2-2; tentatively, D is TRBD2 (6 bases). Germline V gene lookup returns CDR1 SGHNT and CDR2 YYREEE (reference sequence). The V and J ends lost 4 bases and 4 bases respectively, with 14 bases between them. CDR3 length: 15 amino acids. CDR3: CASSPAAGTTGELFF. CDR3 in DNA: TGTGCCAGCAGCCCCGCTGCGGGGACCACCGGGGAGCTGTTTTTT.

V and J are TRBV18 and TRBJ2-7; maybe TRBD1 (6 bases). CDR3 length: 15 residues. Trimming stripped 3 bases from V and 3 bases from J, with 15 bases between. Germline CDR1 KGHSH, CDR2 LQKENI. The CDR3 nucleotides read TGTGCCAGCTCACCGGACAGTGGGGGCGGCTACGAGCAGTACTTC. Translation: CASSPDSGGGYEQYF.

The CDR3 DNA is TGTGCCAGCAGCCCGTCGGTTCTAGGTTTACGGGAGACCCAGTACTTC. Translated, it gives CASSPSVLGLRETQYF. V gene TRBV5-4 combines with J gene TRBJ2-5; no definite D call. The CDR3 covers 16 residues. Germline values: CDR1 SGHNT, CDR2 YYREEE (reference sequence). The ends were cut back, 4 bases at V and 5 bases at J, with 21 bases in the middle.

The chain carries TRBV11-2 and TRBJ1-2, with a tentative D call TRBD1 (6 bases). The CDR3 length is 16 residues. Germline V gives CDR1 SGHAT, CDR2 FQNNGV. Deletions cut 1 base from V and 5 bases from J, with 17 bases between. CDR3 DNA: TGTGCCAGCAGCTTAGTTCGGGGGGGCCGGGGGTATGGCTACACCTTC. It specifies CASSLVRGGRGYGYTF.

The genes are TRBV14 and TRBJ1-2, with 7 positions matching TRBD1. Germline V gene sequence: CDR1 SGHDN, CDR2 FVKESK. V dropped 2 bases and J dropped 7; count of bases not matched to a gene: 10. This CDR3 has 15 residues. CDR3: CASSQKQTGFSGYTF. The CDR3 coding sequence is TGTGCCAGCAGCCAAAAGCAGACAGGGTTTAGTGGCTACACCTTC.

The genes are TRBV5-6 and TRBJ2-7; D is unclear. Germline assignment: CDR1 SGHDT and CDR2 YYEEEE. V was shortened by 1 base and J by 1 base, with 12 bases between the two germline ends. This CDR3 contains 15 residues. The CDR3 region has the DNA TGTGCCAGCAGCTTGTATCCCCATCAGTCCTACGAGCAGTACTTC. Protein: CASSLYPHQSYEQYF.

The chain has TRBV9 and TRBJ2-7, with TRBD1 as a possible D gene (7 bases). With 3 bases removed from V and 1 base from J, the gap between germline ends came to 11 bases. The CDR3 has 14 amino acids. Germline CDR1 SGDLS, CDR2 YYNGEE. The CDR3 coding sequence is TGTGCCAGCAGCGCGGGGGACAGTTCCTACGAGCAGTACTTC. Its translation is CASSAGDSSYEQYF.

Only a few counts were recorded for this clone. The gene calls are TRBV2 and TRBJ2-3, with TRBD1 matching over 11 bases. The length of the CDR3 is 15 residues. The V segment lost 4 bases and the J segment 4 bases; nucleotides outside the gene matches: 4. Germline CDR1 and CDR2: SNHLY and FYNNEI. The CDR3 protein is CASSGRTGGPDTQYF. The CDR3 DNA follows: TGTGCCAGCAGTGGAAGGACAGGGGGCCCAGATACGCAGTATTTT.

This clone was found once. This chain joins TRBV19 and TRBJ2-7; TRBD2 aligns across 14 bases. Losses at the gene ends were 5 bases for V and 2 bases for J; bases not matched to a gene: 8. The CDR3 spans 17 residues. The germline gives CDR1 LNHDA, CDR2 SQIVND (reference sequence). CDR3 sequence reads: CASSPIGTSGRTYEQYF. The CDR3 region has the DNA TGTGCCAGTAGTCCGATCGGGACTAGCGGGAGAACCTACGAGCAGTACTTC. Full variable domain (outside the CDR3, taken from reference TRBV19 and TRBJ2-7): DGGITQSPKYLFRKEGQNVTLSCEQNLNHDAMYWYRQDPGQGLRLIYYSQIVNDFQKGDIAEGYSVSREKKESFPLTVTSAQKNPTAFYLCASSPIGTSGRTYEQYFGPGTRLTVT.

The chain carries TRBV11-3 and TRBJ1-1; no clear D gene. V was shortened by 0 bases and J by 0 bases, with 5 bases between the two germline ends. CDR3 size: 14 residues. Germline CDR1 is SGHNT and CDR2 is YENEEA. CDR3 bases: TGTGCCAGCAGCTTAGATGGCTTGAACACTGAAGCTTTCTTT. Encoded protein: CASSLDGLNTEAFF.

The rearrangement uses TRBV25-1 and TRBJ2-1; a weak D match, TRBD2 (6 bases). Germline-derived CDR1 and CDR2 are MGHDK and SYGVNS. With 3 bases removed from V and 5 bases from J, the gap between germline ends came to 8 bases. The CDR3 contains 13 residues. The CDR3 nucleotides are TGTGCCAGCAGTGACCGGGAGAACAATGAGCAGTTCTTC. This encodes CASSDRENNEQFF.

V gene TRBV5-8 combines with J gene TRBJ2-7; D unresolved. CDR3 length: 14 residues. The ends were cut back, 2 bases at V and 6 bases at J, with 15 bases in the middle. CDR1 and CDR2 from the germline V gene are SGHTS and YDEGEE. In nucleotides, the CDR3 is TGTGCCAGCAGCTTAAACTTCTGGGCAGGCGAGCAGTACTTC. Its protein product is CASSLNFWAGEQYF.

This chain joins TRBV11-2 and TRBJ2-7; tentatively, D is TRBD2 (5 bases). Trimming removed 5 bases at V and 4 bases at J, with 12 bases between. The CDR3 is made up of 13 amino acids. Per germline, CDR1 SGHAT and CDR2 FQNNGV. CDR3 nucleotides: TGTGCCAGCAGCCCCCAGCGGTCGTACGAGCAGTACTTC. This encodes CASSPQRSYEQYF.

In this sample, this clone turned up once. The DNA of the CDR3 is TGTGCCAGTAGTATAGGCGGGAGGGCCCCTCCAGTACACGATACGCAGTATTTT. It translates to CASSIGGRAPPVHDTQYF. This chain uses TRBV19 with TRBJ2-3; 9 nucleotides agree with TRBD2. V was pared by 1 base and J by 6 bases, with 14 bases of the junction left unmatched. The CDR3 covers 18 residues. The germline gives CDR1 LNHDA, CDR2 SQIVND (reference sequence).

There are a few counts of this clone. The chain joins TRBV10-3 to TRBJ2-7; D is undetermined. CDR3 length equals 14 residues. From germline, CDR1 is ENHRY and CDR2 SYGVKD. V lost 2 bases to trimming and J lost 2 bases, with 10 bases between them. CDR3 protein: CAISETKTPYEQYF. CDR3 nucleotides: TGTGCCATCAGTGAGACGAAGACTCCCTACGAGCAGTACTTC.